This TCR beta chain was documented in a study of OX40 agonist ivuxolimab in advanced cancers. Data came from immunoSEQ multiplex PCR; TCRdb stores just in-frame clones and leaves some out. This sample has tens of thousands of clones, with 70% to 90% found just once. The CDR3 extends over 18 amino acids. This sequence originates from an adult with an advanced solid tumor such as melanoma, head and neck, liver or kidney cancer. The chain uses TRBV21-1 and TRBJ2-3; the table names TRBD2, a call not compared with the DNA. TRBV21-1 is termed a pseudogene. The specimen comprised CD4+ or CD8+ T cells sorted from blood, sampled in a trial of the OX40 agonist ivuxolimab. The CDR3 protein is CASRGLAGEPASTDTQYF. The DNA for the CDR3 is TGTGCCAGCAGAGGACTAGCGGGAGAACCCGCTAGCACAGATACGCAGTATTTT.